These T cell receptor beta chains were read from a single sample in a study of T cells in Graves' hyperthyroidism and ophthalmopathy. Each CDR3 protein is one row after TCRdb ran MiXCR on the multiplex PCR reads. Of more than 500,000 distinct CDR3 sequences detected, 46% appear once; the ten largest clones hold about 43%. Specimen: peripheral blood or thyroid tissue (not recorded which). These receptors all come from an adult woman with Graves' disease, either hyperthyroidism or ophthalmopathy (not recorded which). The CDR3 runs from the conserved cysteine through the conserved F or W. The D gene is left open where the match is weak. Expanded clones are given a class, and other clones once, few, many or no size at all.

>.|TRBJ2-2|.|TRBV20-1|12
CSAREAGGELFF
TGCAGTGCTAGAGAGGCCGGGGGGGAGCTGTTTTTT
>.|TRBJ2-6|TRBD1|TRBV2|17
CASSSGQVLSGANVLTF
TGTGCCAGCAGCTCGGGACAGGTCCTCTCTGGGGCCAACGTCCTGACTTTC
>.|TRBJ1-4|TRBD1|TRBV2|14
CASSETGATEKLFF
TGTGCCAGCAGCGAAACAGGGGCAACTGAAAAACTGTTTTTT
>.|TRBJ1-2|TRBD1|TRBV6-1|14
CASRDPGGTYGYTF
TGTGCCAGCAGGGACCCAGGGGGGACCTATGGCTACACCTTC
>.|TRBJ2-7|.|TRBV15|14
CATSRSGTIHEQYF
TGTGCCACCAGCAGATCCGGCACTATCCACGAGCAGTACTTC
>many|TRBJ1-2|TRBD1|TRBV9|15
CASSVVAGGAYGYTF
TGTGCCAGCAGCGTAGTAGCAGGGGGGGCGTATGGCTACACCTTC
>.|TRBJ1-2|.|TRBV9|9
CASSVDYTF
TGTGCCAGCAGCGTAGACTACACCTTC
>many|TRBJ1-6|.|TRBV3-1|14
CASSQRTDNSPLHF
TGTGCCAGCAGCCAAAGGACGGATAATTCACCCCTCCACTTT
>.|TRBJ2-2|TRBD2|TRBV7-9|16
CASGLAGGSRTGGLFF
TGTGCCAGTGGACTAGCGGGAGGCTCGAGGACCGGGGGGCTGTTTTTT
>few|TRBJ2-6|.|TRBV5-1|15
CASSERNSGANVLTF
TGCGCCAGCAGTGAGAGGAATTCTGGGGCCAACGTCCTGACTTTC
>.|TRBJ1-1|.|TRBV9|16
CASSPQHLSMNTEAFF
TGTGCCAGCTCACCACAGCACCTCAGCATGAACACTGAAGCTTTCTTT
>many|TRBJ1-5|.|TRBV10-3|15
CAISASLGPNQPQHF
TGTGCCATCAGTGCGAGCCTTGGTCCCAATCAGCCCCAGCATTTT
>many|TRBJ1-2|TRBD1|TRBV29-1|15
CSVDGTGRSNYGYTF
TGCAGCGTTGATGGGACAGGGAGGTCTAACTATGGCTACACCTTC
>many|TRBJ2-5|.|TRBV7-6|16
CASSLRTRAPQETQYF
TGTGCCAGCAGCTTAAGGACCAGGGCTCCACAAGAGACCCAGTACTTC
>few|TRBJ2-7|TRBD2|TRBV7-3|15
CASSEDGTSIYEQYF
TGTGCCAGCAGCGAAGATGGGACTAGCATCTACGAGCAGTACTTC
>.|TRBJ1-4|.|TRBV2|18
CASSVGTSGHTGEGKLFF
TGTGCCAGCAGTGTAGGTACTAGCGGGCACACCGGGGAGGGAAAACTGTTTTTT
>.|TRBJ1-2|.|TRBV4-1|15
CASSQEPGANYGYTF
TGCGCCAGCAGCCAAGAGCCGGGAGCTAACTATGGCTACACCTTC
>many|TRBJ1-4|.|TRBV29-1|14
CSVERPGTNEKLFF
TGCAGCGTTGAAAGGCCGGGGACTAATGAAAAACTGTTTTTT
>.|TRBJ1-2|TRBD1|TRBV29-1|11
CSVPGGQGYTF
TGCAGCGTTCCCGGGGGACAGGGCTACACCTTC
>few|TRBJ1-5|.|TRBV12-3/TRBV12-4|14
CASSLTGLSQPQHF
TGTGCCAGCAGTTTAACAGGGCTTTCCCAGCCCCAGCATTTT
>many|TRBJ2-7|TRBD2|TRBV7-2|16
CASSSKGGGLAPKQYF
TGTGCCAGCAGCTCTAAGGGGGGGGGACTAGCCCCAAAGCAGTACTTC
>.|TRBJ1-2|TRBD1|TRBV2|15
CASSENGQGALGYTF
TGTGCCAGCAGTGAAAATGGACAGGGGGCGCTTGGCTACACCTTC
>.|TRBJ2-6|TRBD2|TRBV7-3|18
CASSPLAGANTGANVLTF
TGTGCCAGCAGCCCACTAGCGGGAGCGAACACCGGGGCCAACGTCCTGACTTTC
>many|TRBJ1-3|.|TRBV24-1|12
CATSDDGNTIYF
TGTGCCACCAGTGATGATGGAAACACCATATATTTT
>.|TRBJ2-7|.|TRBV7-9|11
CASSVTVEQYF
TGTGCCAGCAGCGTGACCGTCGAGCAGTACTTC
>.|TRBJ1-1|.|TRBV29-1|14
CSAPIGGPNTEAFF
TGCAGCGCACCAATAGGGGGACCGAACACTGAAGCTTTCTTT
>many|TRBJ2-5|.|TRBV20-1|11
CSARERETQYF
TGCAGTGCTAGGGAGAGGGAGACCCAGTACTTC
>.|TRBJ2-7|TRBD1|TRBV10-3|13
CATKGQGPYEQYF
TGTGCCACCAAGGGACAGGGTCCCTACGAGCAGTACTTC
>.|TRBJ1-1|.|TRBV5-1|16
CASSLGQSSMSTEAFF
TGCGCCAGCAGCTTGGGACAGTCGTCGATGAGCACTGAAGCTTTCTTT
>many|TRBJ1-5|.|TRBV7-2|18
CASSVLPSGRRGNQPQHF
TGTGCCAGCAGCGTTCTACCCAGTGGGCGAAGGGGGAATCAGCCCCAGCATTTT
>.|TRBJ1-6|TRBD1|TRBV20-1|17
CSAYTRDRSSNNSPLHF
TGCAGTGCTTATACCCGGGACAGGTCCTCGAATAATTCACCCCTCCACTTT
>once|TRBJ1-5|TRBD1|TRBV24-1|16
CATSDGQGLGNQPQHF
TGTGCCACAAGTGACGGACAGGGTTTGGGCAATCAGCCCCAGCATTTT
>many|TRBJ1-1|TRBD1|TRBV5-1|14
CASAIPDRGGHAFF
TGCGCCAGCGCCATACCCGACAGGGGCGGCCACGCTTTCTTT
>.|TRBJ2-7|.|TRBV15|13
CATSSGQRTEQYF
TGTGCCACCAGCAGTGGACAAAGAACCGAGCAGTACTTC
>many|TRBJ1-6|.|TRBV6-1|15
CASSELGARGSPLHF
TGTGCCAGCAGTGAGTTGGGGGCCAGGGGTTCACCCCTCCACTTT
>many|TRBJ1-5|.|TRBV2|13
CASTQGSGQPQHF
TGTGCCAGCACTCAGGGTTCAGGTCAGCCCCAGCATTTT
>many|TRBJ1-1|.|TRBV20-1|14
CSARVGRTNTEAFF
TGCAGTGCCAGGGTGGGGCGGACGAACACTGAAGCTTTCTTT
>.|TRBJ2-5|TRBD2|TRBV7-6|15
CASSLVQREGETQYF
TGTGCCAGCAGCTTAGTGCAGCGGGAGGGGGAGACCCAGTACTTC
>many|TRBJ2-5|TRBD1|TRBV20-1|16
CSARVHRGLRQETQYF
TGCAGTGCTAGAGTGCACAGGGGGCTTCGGCAAGAGACCCAGTACTTC
>.|TRBJ2-2|.|TRBV29-1|12
CSVPQGTGELFF
TGCAGCGTCCCCCAGGGAACCGGGGAGCTGTTTTTT
>once|TRBJ2-7|TRBD2|TRBV10-3|14
CAISITSGSGEQYF
TGTGCCATCAGTATTACTAGCGGGAGCGGAGAGCAGTACTTC
>many|TRBJ2-7|TRBD2|TRBV7-2|17
CASSLGLAGVGGYEQYF
TGTGCCAGCAGCCTTGGACTAGCGGGAGTTGGGGGCTACGAGCAGTACTTC
>many|TRBJ1-6|.|TRBV12-3/TRBV12-4|14
CASTLGRQNSPLHF
TGTGCCAGCACCCTGGGACGACAAAATTCACCCCTCCACTTT
>many|TRBJ2-7|TRBD2|TRBV20-1|16
CSARGMTSGTPYEQYF
TGCAGTGCTAGAGGTATGACTAGCGGCACCCCCTACGAGCAGTACTTC
>.|TRBJ2-7|TRBD2|TRBV20-1|13
CSAQGLDSYEQYF
TGCAGTGCGCAGGGACTAGACTCCTACGAGCAGTACTTC
>.|TRBJ2-7|.|TRBV4-1|15
CASSYSSDSGYEQYF
TGTGCCAGCAGTTACTCGAGTGACAGCGGATACGAGCAGTACTTC
>many|TRBJ2-2|.|TRBV9|16
CASSASSLGRTGELFF
TGTGCCAGCAGCGCGAGTTCGTTGGGGAGGACCGGGGAGCTGTTTTTT
>.|TRBJ1-2|.|TRBV5-1|12
CASRIGGGGYTF
TGCGCCAGCCGCATAGGAGGAGGTGGCTACACCTTC
>.|TRBJ2-3|.|TRBV11-3|13
CASSLHTTDTQYF
TGTGCCAGCAGCTTACACACCACAGATACGCAGTATTTT
>many|TRBJ2-2|.|TRBV7-9|19
CASSLYVGRWERNTGELFF
TGTGCCAGCAGCTTATACGTGGGGCGCTGGGAGAGGAACACCGGGGAGCTGTTTTTT
>few|TRBJ1-1|.|TRBV10-3|15
CAISGGLTGNTEAFF
TGTGCCATCAGTGGGGGGTTAACAGGAAACACTGAAGCTTTCTTT